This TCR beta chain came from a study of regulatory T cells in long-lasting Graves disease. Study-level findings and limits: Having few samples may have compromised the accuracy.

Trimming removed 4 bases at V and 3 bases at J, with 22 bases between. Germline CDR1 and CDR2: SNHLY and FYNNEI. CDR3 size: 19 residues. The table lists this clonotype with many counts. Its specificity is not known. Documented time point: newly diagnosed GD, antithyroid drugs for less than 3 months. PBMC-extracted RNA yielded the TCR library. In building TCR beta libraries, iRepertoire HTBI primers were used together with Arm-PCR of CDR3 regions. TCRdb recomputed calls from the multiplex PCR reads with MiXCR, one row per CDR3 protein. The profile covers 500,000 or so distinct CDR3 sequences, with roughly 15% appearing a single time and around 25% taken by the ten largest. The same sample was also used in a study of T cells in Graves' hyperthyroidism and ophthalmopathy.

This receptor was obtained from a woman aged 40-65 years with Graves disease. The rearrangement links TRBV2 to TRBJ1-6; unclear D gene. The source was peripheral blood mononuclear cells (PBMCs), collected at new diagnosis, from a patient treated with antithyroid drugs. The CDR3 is CASSAVRGGVLDYNSPLHF. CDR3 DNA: TGTGCCAGCAGTGCAGTGAGAGGCGGAGTACTTGACTATAATTCACCCCTCCACTTT.